This is a list of T cell receptor beta chains from one sample in a study of technical replicates of blood from a handful of donors. Method: immunoSEQ multiplex PCR; TCRdb's copy keeps in-frame clones and lacks some. The sample lists 65,000 to 80,000 clones, under 98% occurring once. Material: T cells isolated from PBMCs. These receptors were collected from a human donor in good health. Both conserved end residues are part of each CDR3. Fields, in order: CDR3 length, D gene, clone size, J gene, V gene, CDR3 DNA, CDR3 protein. D genes are given only for firm matches. Size tells how often a clone was seen (once, few, many) or the class of an expanded clone, and some rows leave it out.

cdr3_length: 14
d_call: TRBD2
clone_size: .
j_call: TRBJ2-7
v_call: TRBV7-6
cdr3_nt: TGTGCCAGCAGCTTGGGGACTAGCGACTACGAGCAGTACTTC
cdr3_aa: CASSLGTSDYEQYF

cdr3_length: 14
d_call: .
clone_size: .
j_call: TRBJ1-1
v_call: TRBV7-9
cdr3_nt: TGTGCCAGCAGCTCTAGAGGGTTGGGCACTGAAGCTTTCTTT
cdr3_aa: CASSSRGLGTEAFF

cdr3_length: 17
d_call: TRBD2
clone_size: .
j_call: TRBJ2-1
v_call: TRBV14
cdr3_nt: TGTGCCAGCAGCCAAATTAGACTAGCGGGGCTTTACAATGAGCAGTTCTTC
cdr3_aa: CASSQIRLAGLYNEQFF

cdr3_length: 18
d_call: TRBD2
clone_size: .
j_call: TRBJ2-3
v_call: TRBV28
cdr3_nt: TGTGCCAGCAGTTCTATCGCCCCATTAGCGGGTGGCACAGATACGCAGTATTTT
cdr3_aa: CASSSIAPLAGGTDTQYF

cdr3_length: 15
d_call: .
clone_size: .
j_call: TRBJ2-1
v_call: TRBV2
cdr3_nt: TGTGCCAGCAGTGAATTAGCTAGCGACTACAATGAGCAGTTCTTC
cdr3_aa: CASSELASDYNEQFF

cdr3_length: 16
d_call: .
clone_size: .
j_call: TRBJ2-1
v_call: TRBV12-5
cdr3_nt: TGTGCTAGTGGTTTGGTGATTGGGTTGGGGGCGAATGAGCAGTTCTTC
cdr3_aa: CASGLVIGLGANEQFF

cdr3_length: 12
d_call: .
clone_size: .
j_call: TRBJ1-3
v_call: TRBV7-9
cdr3_nt: TGTGCCAGCAGCTTATCGGGAAACACCATATATTTT
cdr3_aa: CASSLSGNTIYF

cdr3_length: 14
d_call: TRBD2
clone_size: .
j_call: TRBJ2-7
v_call: TRBV4-1
cdr3_nt: TGCGCCAGCAGCCAACCTAGCGGGAGTCAAGGGCAGTACTTC
cdr3_aa: CASSQPSGSQGQYF

cdr3_length: 11
d_call: .
clone_size: .
j_call: TRBJ2-7
v_call: TRBV29-1
cdr3_nt: TGCAGCGTTGAAAAGAGCTACGAGCAGTACTTC
cdr3_aa: CSVEKSYEQYF

cdr3_length: 14
d_call: .
clone_size: .
j_call: TRBJ2-5
v_call: TRBV5-1
cdr3_nt: TGCGCCAGCAGCTTTCAGGGGCTAGAAGAGACCCAGTACTTC
cdr3_aa: CASSFQGLEETQYF

cdr3_length: 13
d_call: .
clone_size: .
j_call: TRBJ2-1
v_call: TRBV29-1
cdr3_nt: TGCAGCGTAGAGAGCAACGCCTACAATGAGCAGTTCTTC
cdr3_aa: CSVESNAYNEQFF

cdr3_length: 13
d_call: .
clone_size: .
j_call: TRBJ2-7
v_call: TRBV29-1
cdr3_nt: TGCAGCGTTGATTTGGGGGGCTCCTACGAGCAGTACTTC
cdr3_aa: CSVDLGGSYEQYF

cdr3_length: 14
d_call: .
clone_size: .
j_call: TRBJ2-3
v_call: TRBV6-1
cdr3_nt: TGTGCCAGCAGTGAATTGGAGGGCACAGATACGCAGTATTTT
cdr3_aa: CASSELEGTDTQYF

cdr3_length: 11
d_call: .
clone_size: .
j_call: TRBJ2-7
v_call: TRBV20-1
cdr3_nt: TGCAGTGCTAGGGACAGCTACGAGCAGTACTTC
cdr3_aa: CSARDSYEQYF

cdr3_length: 15
d_call: .
clone_size: .
j_call: TRBJ2-7
v_call: TRBV9
cdr3_nt: TGTGCCAGCAGCGTAGCGGCAGGGGTTACCTACGAGCAGTACTTC
cdr3_aa: CASSVAAGVTYEQYF

cdr3_length: 14
d_call: .
clone_size: .
j_call: TRBJ1-1
v_call: TRBV13
cdr3_nt: TGTGCCAGCAGTTTCCGGGGGGTCGACACTGAAGCTTTCTTT
cdr3_aa: CASSFRGVDTEAFF

cdr3_length: 13
d_call: TRBD1
clone_size: .
j_call: TRBJ1-1
v_call: TRBV30
cdr3_nt: TGTGCCTGGACGGGACAGGCGGACACTGAAGCTTTCTTT
cdr3_aa: CAWTGQADTEAFF

cdr3_length: 13
d_call: .
clone_size: once
j_call: TRBJ2-5
v_call: TRBV14
cdr3_nt: TGTGCCAGCAGCCAAGCAGTCTCCGAGACCCAGTACTTC
cdr3_aa: CASSQAVSETQYF

cdr3_length: 13
d_call: TRBD1
clone_size: .
j_call: TRBJ1-2
v_call: TRBV28
cdr3_nt: TGTGCCAGCAGCCGGGACAGCTCCTATGGCTACACCTTC
cdr3_aa: CASSRDSSYGYTF

cdr3_length: 13
d_call: .
clone_size: .
j_call: TRBJ2-7
v_call: TRBV7-2
cdr3_nt: TGTGCCAGCAGCTTAGCCGACGGGCGGGGGCAGTACTTC
cdr3_aa: CASSLADGRGQYF

cdr3_length: 14
d_call: TRBD1
clone_size: .
j_call: TRBJ1-2
v_call: TRBV5-4
cdr3_nt: TGTGCCAGCAGCGGGACAGTCCTTAACTATGGCTACACCTTC
cdr3_aa: CASSGTVLNYGYTF

cdr3_length: 15
d_call: .
clone_size: once
j_call: TRBJ2-5
v_call: TRBV7-2
cdr3_nt: TGTGCCAGCAGCTCCCAGGGCCGGCTCCAAGAGACCCAGTACTTC
cdr3_aa: CASSSQGRLQETQYF

cdr3_length: 13
d_call: .
clone_size: .
j_call: TRBJ1-3
v_call: TRBV7-9
cdr3_nt: TGTGCCAGCAGCCTCAGCTCTGGAAACACCATATATTTT
cdr3_aa: CASSLSSGNTIYF

cdr3_length: 12
d_call: .
clone_size: .
j_call: TRBJ1-5
v_call: TRBV7-9
cdr3_nt: TGTGCCAGCAGCGAGGGTCTGCAGCCCCAGCATTTT
cdr3_aa: CASSEGLQPQHF

cdr3_length: 13
d_call: .
clone_size: .
j_call: TRBJ1-1
v_call: TRBV6-1
cdr3_nt: TGTGCCAGCAGTCTAATGAGGAACACTGAAGCTTTCTTT
cdr3_aa: CASSLMRNTEAFF

cdr3_length: 13
d_call: .
clone_size: .
j_call: TRBJ2-5
v_call: TRBV7-9
cdr3_nt: TGTGCCAGCAGCTTCAGGGACCAAGAGACCCAGTACTTC
cdr3_aa: CASSFRDQETQYF

cdr3_length: 15
d_call: TRBD2
clone_size: .
j_call: TRBJ2-3
v_call: TRBV27
cdr3_nt: TGTGCCAGCAGTTTCTTTAGCGGGAGTGGCGGTACGCAGTATTTT
cdr3_aa: CASSFFSGSGGTQYF

cdr3_length: 14
d_call: TRBD1
clone_size: .
j_call: TRBJ1-2
v_call: TRBV9
cdr3_nt: TGTGCCAGCAGCGGATCGACAGGGGCCTATGGCTACACCTTC
cdr3_aa: CASSGSTGAYGYTF

cdr3_length: 15
d_call: TRBD1
clone_size: .
j_call: TRBJ1-5
v_call: TRBV2
cdr3_nt: TGTGCCAGCAGCGGACAGGGCGGGGACAATCAGCCCCAGCATTTT
cdr3_aa: CASSGQGGDNQPQHF

cdr3_length: 13
d_call: .
clone_size: .
j_call: TRBJ1-4
v_call: TRBV30
cdr3_nt: TGTGCCTGGAGTGTATCGCTCGGCCGGGATCTGTTTTTT
cdr3_aa: CAWSVSLGRDLFF

cdr3_length: 15
d_call: TRBD2
clone_size: .
j_call: TRBJ2-1
v_call: TRBV5-1
cdr3_nt: TGCGCCAGCAGTTTGAGACTAGCGGAAGTGGCTGAGCAGTTCTTC
cdr3_aa: CASSLRLAEVAEQFF

cdr3_length: 15
d_call: .
clone_size: .
j_call: TRBJ2-7
v_call: TRBV6-1
cdr3_nt: TGTGCCAGCAGTGAAGCGTACTGGAGCTCCTACGAGCAGTACTTC
cdr3_aa: CASSEAYWSSYEQYF

cdr3_length: 13
d_call: .
clone_size: .
j_call: TRBJ2-2
v_call: TRBV19
cdr3_nt: TGTGCCAGTAGTCCCGAGTTTTTCGGGGAGCTGTTTTTT
cdr3_aa: CASSPEFFGELFF

cdr3_length: 14
d_call: .
clone_size: .
j_call: TRBJ1-2
v_call: TRBV18
cdr3_nt: TGTGCCAGCTCACCACCGACGGGATACTATGGCTACACCTTC
cdr3_aa: CASSPPTGYYGYTF

cdr3_length: 12
d_call: .
clone_size: once
j_call: TRBJ2-4
v_call: TRBV30
cdr3_nt: TGTGCCTGGAGTGTGCAGGGAAACATTCAGTACTTC
cdr3_aa: CAWSVQGNIQYF

cdr3_length: 15
d_call: TRBD2
clone_size: .
j_call: TRBJ2-3
v_call: TRBV5-1
cdr3_nt: TGCGCCAGCAGCTTAAGCGGGAGCCCCCAAGATACGCAGTATTTT
cdr3_aa: CASSLSGSPQDTQYF

cdr3_length: 14
d_call: .
clone_size: .
j_call: TRBJ1-1
v_call: TRBV29-1
cdr3_nt: TGCAGCGTTGGGGACACCGCCCTGAACACTGAAGCTTTCTTT
cdr3_aa: CSVGDTALNTEAFF

cdr3_length: 13
d_call: .
clone_size: .
j_call: TRBJ1-2
v_call: TRBV6-5
cdr3_nt: TGTGCCAGTAGAGCGGGGGGGGTAAGCGGCTACACCTTC
cdr3_aa: CASRAGGVSGYTF

cdr3_length: 14
d_call: TRBD1
clone_size: .
j_call: TRBJ1-3
v_call: TRBV27
cdr3_nt: TGTGCCAGCAGTCTCCCCCGGACAGGGTGGTCCATATATTTT
cdr3_aa: CASSLPRTGWSIYF

cdr3_length: 18
d_call: TRBD2
clone_size: .
j_call: TRBJ2-5
v_call: TRBV4-2
cdr3_nt: TGTGCCAGCAGCCAAGACGGACAGACTAGCGGGAGGGCCGGGGAGCAGTACTTC
cdr3_aa: CASSQDGQTSGRAGEQYF

cdr3_length: 17
d_call: .
clone_size: .
j_call: TRBJ2-7
v_call: TRBV7-8
cdr3_nt: TGTGCCAGCAGCTTAAACTCCGCTGCTCGGTCTCTCTACGAGCAGTACTTC
cdr3_aa: CASSLNSAARSLYEQYF

cdr3_length: 15
d_call: .
clone_size: .
j_call: TRBJ1-2
v_call: TRBV1
cdr3_nt: TGCACCAGCAGCCAAACGACAGGGTTGGGATATGGCTACACCTTC
cdr3_aa: CTSSQTTGLGYGYTF

cdr3_length: 15
d_call: .
clone_size: .
j_call: TRBJ1-2
v_call: TRBV21-1
cdr3_nt: TGTGCCAGCAACGAACAGGGGAACCTTAACTATGGCTACACCTTC
cdr3_aa: CASNEQGNLNYGYTF

cdr3_length: 16
d_call: .
clone_size: .
j_call: TRBJ2-3
v_call: TRBV5-6
cdr3_nt: TGTGCCAGCAGCTTGGGGATCTCCTGGCAGGCAGATACGCAGTATTTT
cdr3_aa: CASSLGISWQADTQYF

cdr3_length: 13
d_call: .
clone_size: .
j_call: TRBJ2-7
v_call: TRBV19
cdr3_nt: TGTGCCAGTAGTATAGATGAGGGATACGAGCAGTACTTC
cdr3_aa: CASSIDEGYEQYF

cdr3_length: 14
d_call: TRBD2
clone_size: .
j_call: TRBJ2-7
v_call: TRBV5-8
cdr3_nt: TGTGCCAGCAGCCCTCTAGCGGGGACCTACGAGCAGTACTTC
cdr3_aa: CASSPLAGTYEQYF

cdr3_length: 14
d_call: TRBD1
clone_size: .
j_call: TRBJ2-7
v_call: TRBV28
cdr3_nt: TGTGCCAGCGCACCGGGACAGGTTTCCTACGAGCAGTACTTC
cdr3_aa: CASAPGQVSYEQYF

cdr3_length: 16
d_call: TRBD2
clone_size: .
j_call: TRBJ2-7
v_call: TRBV7-2
cdr3_nt: TGTGCCAGCAGCTTTACTAGCGGGAGCCTTCCCTACGAGCAGTACTTC
cdr3_aa: CASSFTSGSLPYEQYF

cdr3_length: 14
d_call: .
clone_size: .
j_call: TRBJ1-2
v_call: TRBV6-5
cdr3_nt: TGTGCCAGCAGTTACTCGACGGGGGGCCAGGGCTACACCTTC
cdr3_aa: CASSYSTGGQGYTF

cdr3_length: 18
d_call: TRBD2
clone_size: .
j_call: TRBJ2-4
v_call: TRBV30
cdr3_nt: TGTGCCTGGAGCCCTATTAAATTGCGGGAGGTAGACAAAAACATTCAGTACTTC
cdr3_aa: CAWSPIKLREVDKNIQYF

cdr3_length: 16
d_call: .
clone_size: .
j_call: TRBJ2-2
v_call: TRBV7-6
cdr3_nt: TGTGCCAGCAGCAAGGACTTTAACGACTTCACCGGGGAGCTGTTTTTT
cdr3_aa: CASSKDFNDFTGELFF

cdr3_length: 14
d_call: TRBD2
clone_size: few
j_call: TRBJ2-1
v_call: TRBV11-3
cdr3_nt: TGTGCCAGCAGCCTTGGACTAGCGGGAGGAAAGCAGTTCTTC
cdr3_aa: CASSLGLAGGKQFF

cdr3_length: 13
d_call: .
clone_size: .
j_call: TRBJ2-7
v_call: TRBV5-4
cdr3_nt: TGTGCCAGCAGCTTAACCCCCCAGTACGAGCAGTACTTC
cdr3_aa: CASSLTPQYEQYF

cdr3_length: 16
d_call: TRBD2
clone_size: .
j_call: TRBJ2-3
v_call: TRBV13
cdr3_nt: TGTGCCAGCAGCTTAATAACTAGCGGGAGTGTAGATACGCAGTATTTT
cdr3_aa: CASSLITSGSVDTQYF

cdr3_length: 14
d_call: .
clone_size: .
j_call: TRBJ2-7
v_call: TRBV19
cdr3_nt: TGTGCCAGTAGTATAGCTGGGGCCTCCTACGAGCAGTACTTC
cdr3_aa: CASSIAGASYEQYF